This is a list of T cell receptor beta chains from one sample in a study of Ad26.COV2.S vaccination and SARS-CoV-2 variants. Profiled with immunoSEQ multiplex PCR; TCRdb holds only in-frame clones, not every one. The sample holds roughly 400,000 clones, about 90% seen once. This specimen was peripheral blood, taken in a trial of Ad26.COV2.S vaccine versus placebo. The receptors were gathered from a person between 18 and 60 years old who received the Ad26.COV2.S COVID-19 vaccine or a placebo. Both conserved end residues are part of each CDR3. The D gene is left open where the match is weak. Clone size appears in some rows only: once, few, many, or a class for an expanded clone.

d_gene	abundance	v_gene	j_gene	CDR3nt	CDR3aa
NA	once	TRBV5-5	TRBJ2-5	TGTGCCAGCAGCCTCCCCCCAGGCGAGGTACGGACCCAGTACTTC	CASSLPPGEVRTQYF
NA	NA	TRBV21-1	TRBJ2-4	TGTGCCAGCAGCAAAGAGGGGGGGATCGCCAAAAACATTCAGTACTTC	CASSKEGGIAKNIQYF
NA	NA	TRBV5-1	TRBJ2-5	TGCGCCAGCAGCTTCGGAGGCAAAGGGATAGGAGAGACCCAGTACTTC	CASSFGGKGIGETQYF
TRBD2	NA	TRBV5-1	TRBJ2-3	TGCGCCAGCAGCCCCTATGTGGGAGGGAGGACAGATACGCAGTATTTT	CASSPYVGGRTDTQYF
NA	NA	TRBV10-3	TRBJ2-3	TGTGCCATCAGTGAAGGGATGGCGGATACGCAGTATTTT	CAISEGMADTQYF
NA	NA	TRBV19	TRBJ1-5	TGTGCCAGTAGGGACAGTTTTAATCAGCCCCAGCATTTT	CASRDSFNQPQHF
TRBD2	NA	TRBV19	TRBJ2-1	TGTGCCAGTAGTCTTAACAGACTAGCGGACTCCTACAATGAGCAGTTCTTC	CASSLNRLADSYNEQFF
TRBD2	NA	TRBV6-2/TRBV6-3	TRBJ2-3	TGTGCCAGCACCCCTTTAAGGACTAGCCCAACGAATACGCAGTATTTT	CASTPLRTSPTNTQYF
TRBD1	NA	TRBV27	TRBJ1-2	TGTGCCAGCAGTTTAATGGGGACAGGGGGCGTTGGCTACACCTTC	CASSLMGTGGVGYTF
NA	NA	TRBV30	TRBJ2-1	TGTGCCTGGAACCCCGGTTTGGGGAAAGATGAGCAGTTCTTC	CAWNPGLGKDEQFF
TRBD2	NA	TRBV19	TRBJ2-5	TGTGCCAGTAGCAGACTAGCGGGAGGGGACTACCAAGAGACCCAGTACTTC	CASSRLAGGDYQETQYF
TRBD2	NA	TRBV30	TRBJ2-1	TGTGCCTGGAGTGTACCTGGGCGAAGCGGGATCCCTAATGAGCAGTTCTTC	CAWSVPGRSGIPNEQFF
NA	NA	TRBV9	TRBJ2-7	TGTGCCAGCAGCGTCGGGGGAGGGGGTGACGAGCAGTACTTC	CASSVGGGGDEQYF
NA	NA	TRBV24-1	TRBJ2-5	TGTGCCACCAGTGAAGGACTTGGGACCCAGTACTTC	CATSEGLGTQYF
TRBD1	NA	TRBV13	TRBJ2-7	TGTGCCAGTCGTCGGGGACAGGGCTCCTACGAGCAGTACTTC	CASRRGQGSYEQYF
NA	NA	TRBV7-8	TRBJ2-5	TGTGCCAGCAGCCCCACCGGGACCCGCCTATTTGAGACCCAGTACTTC	CASSPTGTRLFETQYF
TRBD1	NA	TRBV4-2	TRBJ1-2	TGTGCCAGCAGATCAGGGACAGAGGCTAACTATGGCTACACCTTC	CASRSGTEANYGYTF
TRBD1	NA	TRBV24-1	TRBJ1-4	TGTGCCACCAGCGTCGACAGGGGGGGTACTGAAAAACTGTTTTTT	CATSVDRGGTEKLFF
TRBD1	once	TRBV9	TRBJ1-1	TGTGCCAGCAGCCGGGGACAGGGTGCTGTGAACACTGAAGCTTTCTTT	CASSRGQGAVNTEAFF
TRBD1	NA	TRBV4-1	TRBJ2-1	TGCGCCAGCAGCAAACTGAATGTACAGGGGAGACGCTACAATGAGCAGTTCTTC	CASSKLNVQGRRYNEQFF
NA	once	TRBV5-1	TRBJ1-1	TGCGCCAGCAGCCCAGCCGACAGCCGGAACACTGAAGCTTTCTTT	CASSPADSRNTEAFF
NA	NA	TRBV20-1	TRBJ2-5	TGCAGGACGGAGGACCAAGAGACCCAGTACTTC	CRTEDQETQYF
NA	NA	TRBV19	TRBJ2-7	TGTGCCAGTAGTATAGGCCAGGGGAAGGCCTACGAGCAGTACTTC	CASSIGQGKAYEQYF
TRBD2	NA	TRBV10-3	TRBJ2-5	TGTGCCATCAGAGGGACTAGCGGAGTCCAAGAGACCCAGTACTTC	CAIRGTSGVQETQYF
NA	NA	TRBV10-1	TRBJ2-1	TGCGCCAGCAGTGAGTCGAAAAGGGTTGGCTCCTACAATGAGCAGTTCTTC	CASSESKRVGSYNEQFF
TRBD2	once	TRBV5-1	TRBJ2-1	TGCGCCAGCAGCTCCATCAGCGGGAGGGCCTGGGAGCAGTTCTTC	CASSSISGRAWEQFF
TRBD1	NA	TRBV15	TRBJ2-2	TGTGCCACCAGCAGGCGAGGACAGGGGACCGGGGAGCTGTTTTTT	CATSRRGQGTGELFF
NA	NA	TRBV6-1	TRBJ1-1	TGTGCCAGCAGTGATCCGGGGTTAGGGAACACTGAAGCTTTCTTT	CASSDPGLGNTEAFF
NA	NA	TRBV27	TRBJ2-7	TGTGCCAGCATCAGGGGTCGAGAGCAGTACTTC	CASIRGREQYF
NA	NA	TRBV7-2	TRBJ1-5	TGTGCCAGCAGCTATCAATACAATAGCAATCAGCCCCAGCATTTT	CASSYQYNSNQPQHF
NA	NA	TRBV27	TRBJ2-5	TGTGCCAGCAGGGGCGAGGGGCCAGAGACCCAGTACTTC	CASRGEGPETQYF
TRBD2	NA	TRBV9	TRBJ2-3	TGTGCCAGCAGCGTAGCTAGCGGGAAAACAGATACGCAGTATTTT	CASSVASGKTDTQYF
TRBD2	once	TRBV4-2	TRBJ2-3	TGTGCCAGCAGCCAATATCTAGCGGGGACTCCTAGCACAGATACGCAGTATTTT	CASSQYLAGTPSTDTQYF
TRBD2	NA	TRBV13	TRBJ2-3	TGTGCCAGCGGGACTAGACACACAGATACGCAGTATTTT	CASGTRHTDTQYF
NA	NA	TRBV7-5	TRBJ2-3	TGTGCCAGAAGCCGAAGGAGGCTACCGGGACTAGCGGGAGAAAAGGCTACAGATACGCAGTATTTT	CARSRRRLPGLAGEKATDTQYF
TRBD2	NA	TRBV5-4	TRBJ2-2	TGTGCCAGCAGCTCCGCTCTAGCGGTTCCGCCCGGGGAGCTGTTTTTT	CASSSALAVPPGELFF
TRBD1	NA	TRBV7-8	TRBJ2-7	TGTGCCAGCAGCTTAGCCGGCAGGGGGCTGTACGAGCAGTACTTC	CASSLAGRGLYEQYF
TRBD1	NA	TRBV25-1	TRBJ2-1	TGTGCCAGCGCCGGGACAGGGGCTTACAATGAGCAGTTCTTC	CASAGTGAYNEQFF
NA	NA	TRBV5-4	TRBJ1-6	TGTGCCAGCAGCTTGGAGACGGGGAATTCACCCCTCCACTTT	CASSLETGNSPLHF
NA	NA	TRBV28	TRBJ2-5	TGTGCCAGCAGTTCGGGGGCTCTGGAGACCCAGTACTTC	CASSSGALETQYF
NA	NA	TRBV19	TRBJ2-1	TGTGCCAGTAGAAGGGGGGACTCCTACAATGAGCAGTTCTTC	CASRRGDSYNEQFF
NA	few	TRBV9	TRBJ2-7	TGTGCCAGCAGCGTGGGGACAACTACTATTGTCGAGCAGTACTTC	CASSVGTTTIVEQYF
NA	NA	TRBV7-9	TRBJ1-4	TGTGCCAGCAGCTTAGTCGGCTCAACTAATGAAAAACTGTTTTTT	CASSLVGSTNEKLFF
NA	NA	TRBV13	TRBJ2-7	TGTGCCAGCAGCTATACTTCTACGGAGCAGTACTTC	CASSYTSTEQYF
TRBD2	NA	TRBV5-1	TRBJ2-1	TGCGCCAGCAGCTTCGGGGGAGGGCCCTACAATGAGCAGTTCTTC	CASSFGGGPYNEQFF
TRBD1	NA	TRBV12-3/TRBV12-4	TRBJ1-2	TGTGCCAGCAGGGACAGGGGCTATGGCTACACCTTC	CASRDRGYGYTF
NA	NA	TRBV6-5	TRBJ2-3	TGTGCCAGCAGTTACGGACAGCCTAGCACAGATACGCAGTATTTT	CASSYGQPSTDTQYF
TRBD1	NA	TRBV27	TRBJ1-2	TGTGCCAGCAGTTTATCAGGGGGCGGTGGCTACACCTTC	CASSLSGGGGYTF
NA	NA	TRBV5-4	TRBJ1-1	TGTGCCAGCAGCGCAGGACCCACCCCGGGGACTGAAGCTTTCTTT	CASSAGPTPGTEAFF
TRBD2	NA	TRBV7-2	TRBJ2-5	TGTGCCAGCAGCTTAGTCGAAGCGGGAGCGTACCAAGAGACCCAGTACTTC	CASSLVEAGAYQETQYF
TRBD2	once	TRBV6-1	TRBJ2-5	TGTGCCAGCAGTGAAATGCCCGGGGGGTCCAATTTCGAGACCCAGTACTTC	CASSEMPGGSNFETQYF
TRBD2	NA	TRBV27	TRBJ2-3	TGTGCCAGCAGTCCCACTGTGGTTAGCGGGAGGTTGGCAGATACGCAGTATTTT	CASSPTVVSGRLADTQYF
TRBD2	NA	TRBV11-3	TRBJ2-1	TGTGCCAGCAGCAGTAGCGGGAGCGCCTACAATGAGCAGTTCTTC	CASSSSGSAYNEQFF
NA	NA	TRBV6-5	TRBJ2-7	TGTGCCAGCGGCCAGATGGCGGCCTACGAGCAGTACTTC	CASGQMAAYEQYF
NA	NA	TRBV11-2	TRBJ1-1	TGTGCCAGCAGCTTTCCCCAGGCCACTGAAGCTTTCTTT	CASSFPQATEAFF
TRBD2	NA	TRBV5-1	TRBJ2-7	TGCGCCAGCACACCCAGTGTGACTAGCGGGACCTACGAGCAGTACTTC	CASTPSVTSGTYEQYF
NA	NA	TRBV6-5	TRBJ1-6	TGTGCCAGCAGTTTGACCGTGGAAGGACGTTCACCCCTCCACTTT	CASSLTVEGRSPLHF
TRBD1	NA	TRBV15	TRBJ2-4	TGTGCCACCAGCAGAGATGGGACAGGGGGCTCAAAAAACATTCAGTACTTC	CATSRDGTGGSKNIQYF